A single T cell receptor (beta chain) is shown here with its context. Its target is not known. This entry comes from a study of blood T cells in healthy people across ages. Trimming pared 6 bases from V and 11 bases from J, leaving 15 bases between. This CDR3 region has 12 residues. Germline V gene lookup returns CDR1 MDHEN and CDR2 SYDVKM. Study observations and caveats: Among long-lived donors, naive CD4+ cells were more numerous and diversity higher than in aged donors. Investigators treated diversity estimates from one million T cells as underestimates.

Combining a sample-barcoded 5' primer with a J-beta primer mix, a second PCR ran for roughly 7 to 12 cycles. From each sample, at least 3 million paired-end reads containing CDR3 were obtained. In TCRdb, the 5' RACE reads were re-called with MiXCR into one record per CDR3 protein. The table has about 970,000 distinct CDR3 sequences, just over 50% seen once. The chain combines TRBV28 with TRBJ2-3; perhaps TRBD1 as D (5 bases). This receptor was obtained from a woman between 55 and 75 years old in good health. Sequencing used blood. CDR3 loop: CASRIFGREQYF. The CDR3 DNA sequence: TGTGCCAGCAGAATCTTCGGCAGGGAGCAGTATTTT.